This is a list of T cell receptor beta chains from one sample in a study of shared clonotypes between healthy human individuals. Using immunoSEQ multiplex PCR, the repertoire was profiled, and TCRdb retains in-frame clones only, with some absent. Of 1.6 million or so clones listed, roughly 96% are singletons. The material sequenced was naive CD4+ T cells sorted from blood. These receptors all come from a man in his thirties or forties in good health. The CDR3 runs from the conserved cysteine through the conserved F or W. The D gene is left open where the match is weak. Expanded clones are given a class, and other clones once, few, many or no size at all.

DNA: TGTGCCAGCAGCCAAGGGGAGAACAAGTACTATGGCTACACCTTC
CDR3: CASSQGENKYYGYTF
V: TRBV4-2
D: .
size: .
J: TRBJ1-2

DNA: TGTGCCAGCAGCCAACGCGGGTTATTTGGCTACACCTTC
CDR3: CASSQRGLFGYTF
V: TRBV28
D: .
size: .
J: TRBJ1-2

DNA: TGCGCCAGCAGCTGGGCCGGAACAATGAACACTGAAGCTTTCTTT
CDR3: CASSWAGTMNTEAFF
V: TRBV5-1
D: .
size: .
J: TRBJ1-1

DNA: TGTGCCTGGACCCCTATCTTTGGCGCAGATACGCAGTATTTT
CDR3: CAWTPIFGADTQYF
V: TRBV30
D: .
size: .
J: TRBJ2-3

DNA: TGTGCCAGTAGTATCCTTCAGGGGGCGCGAAGCACAGATACGCAGTATTTT
CDR3: CASSILQGARSTDTQYF
V: TRBV19
D: TRBD1
size: .
J: TRBJ2-3

DNA: TGTGCCAGCAGCCGGTACGGGAGCTCCTACAATGAGCAGTTCTTC
CDR3: CASSRYGSSYNEQFF
V: TRBV5-4
D: .
size: .
J: TRBJ2-1

DNA: TGTGCCATCAGTGGGGACAGGGGAATCGATGAGCAGTTCTTC
CDR3: CAISGDRGIDEQFF
V: TRBV10-3
D: TRBD1
size: .
J: TRBJ2-1

DNA: TGTGCCAGCTCACCGGGGACAGGTACCTATGGCTACACCTTC
CDR3: CASSPGTGTYGYTF
V: TRBV18
D: TRBD1
size: .
J: TRBJ1-2

DNA: TGTGCCAGCAGTTCTTCCGGGACAGGGCATCACGAGCAGTACTTC
CDR3: CASSSSGTGHHEQYF
V: TRBV28
D: TRBD1
size: once
J: TRBJ2-7

DNA: TGTGCCAGCAGATCACAAGGACCGACTACAACTAATGAAAAACTGTTTTTT
CDR3: CASRSQGPTTTNEKLFF
V: TRBV28
D: .
size: .
J: TRBJ1-4

DNA: TGTGCCAGCAGCCTAGGGACTGACTCCTACGAGCAGTACTTC
CDR3: CASSLGTDSYEQYF
V: TRBV7-9
D: .
size: .
J: TRBJ2-7

DNA: TGTGCTAGTGGTTTGAGGGCGAGGGGACTAGCGGGAGCTGTGGACACAGATACGCAGTATTTT
CDR3: CASGLRARGLAGAVDTDTQYF
V: TRBV12-5
D: TRBD2
size: .
J: TRBJ2-3

DNA: TGTGCCAGCAGCTCCACAGGGTTGGCCGGGGAGCTGTTTTTT
CDR3: CASSSTGLAGELFF
V: TRBV5-6
D: .
size: .
J: TRBJ2-2

DNA: TGTGCCAGCAGCCGTCCTGCAGATACGCAGTATTTT
CDR3: CASSRPADTQYF
V: TRBV7-3
D: .
size: .
J: TRBJ2-3

DNA: TGTGCCAGCAGCATTGTAACTAGCGGGAGAATTGGGGAGCTGTTTTTT
CDR3: CASSIVTSGRIGELFF
V: TRBV5-6
D: TRBD2
size: .
J: TRBJ2-2

DNA: TGCGCCAGCAGCTCCGTAAAAAAACAGGGGGTCGAGACCCAGTACTTC
CDR3: CASSSVKKQGVETQYF
V: TRBV5-1
D: TRBD1
size: .
J: TRBJ2-5

DNA: TGCAGCGTTATGAACACCGGGGAGCTGTTTTTT
CDR3: CSVMNTGELFF
V: TRBV29-1
D: .
size: .
J: TRBJ2-2

DNA: TGCGCCAGCAGCTTTAGGCCAGGGTACAATGAGCAGTTCTTC
CDR3: CASSFRPGYNEQFF
V: TRBV5-1
D: .
size: .
J: TRBJ2-1

DNA: TGCGCCAGCAGCCAGCGACAGGGGCCCTACAATGAGCAGTTCTTC
CDR3: CASSQRQGPYNEQFF
V: TRBV5-1
D: TRBD1
size: .
J: TRBJ2-1